This is a list of T cell receptor beta chains from one sample in a study of PD-1 blockade in classical Hodgkin lymphoma. Data came from immunoSEQ multiplex PCR; TCRdb stores just in-frame clones and leaves some out. The sample has 20,000 to 25,000 clones, around 94% seen once. Sequenced sample: peripheral blood mononuclear cells (PBMCs). All receptors come from a human donor with classical Hodgkin lymphoma. Each CDR3 is given with its conserved first and last residue. D genes are given only for firm matches. Clone size is shown for a subset of rows, as once, few, many or a class of expanded clone.

clone size	D gene	V gene	J gene	CDR3 DNA	CDR3 protein
-	-	TRBV9	TRBJ2-2	TGTGCCAGCAGCGTAGGGACGGGGAACACCGGGGAGCTGTTTTTT	CASSVGTGNTGELFF
-	-	TRBV5-1	TRBJ1-2	TGCGCCAGCAGCTTCGCAGGGGCGGGTGGCTACACCTTC	CASSFAGAGGYTF
-	TRBD1	TRBV18	TRBJ2-1	TGTGCCAGCTCACCACCGGGACAGGGTACGAATGAGCAGTTCTTC	CASSPPGQGTNEQFF
-	-	TRBV7-9	TRBJ2-7	TGTGCCAGCAGCTTAGGGACAGTCTACGAGCAGTACTTC	CASSLGTVYEQYF
-	-	TRBV2	TRBJ2-5	TGTGCCAGCAGTGAATGGGGGAAAGAGACCCAGTACTTC	CASSEWGKETQYF
-	-	TRBV4-1	TRBJ2-7	TGCGCCAGCAGCCAAGATGCAGGGGAGAGATCCTACGAGCAGTACTTC	CASSQDAGERSYEQYF
-	-	TRBV29-1	TRBJ2-2	TGCAGCGTTGATCGCGGTAACACCGGGGAGCTGTTTTTT	CSVDRGNTGELFF
-	-	TRBV5-1	TRBJ2-5	TGCGCCAGCAGCCCGCTTGGGGAGACCCAGTACTTC	CASSPLGETQYF
once	-	TRBV7-9	TRBJ2-1	TGTGCCAGCAGCTTTGGAGGGTTTGAGCAGTTCTTC	CASSFGGFEQFF
-	-	TRBV11-2	TRBJ1-2	TGTGCCAGCAGCTTAGAGGGCTGGAACTATGGCTACACCTTC	CASSLEGWNYGYTF
-	-	TRBV10-2	TRBJ2-5	TGCGCCAGCAACGCACTGTTGGGGGAGACCCAGTACTTC	CASNALLGETQYF
-	-	TRBV7-9	TRBJ2-7	TGTGCCAGCAGCTTAGATCTAGCCTTCCAACAATCCTACGAGCAGTACTTC	CASSLDLAFQQSYEQYF
-	-	TRBV19	TRBJ1-2	TGTGCCAGTAGTATGCCGGGGGCCTCTGGCTACACCTTC	CASSMPGASGYTF
-	-	TRBV5-5	TRBJ2-7	TGTGCCAGCAGCCCCTGGGGCCCCTACGAGCAGTACTTC	CASSPWGPYEQYF
-	TRBD1	TRBV7-8	TRBJ2-1	TGTGCCAGCAGCGTAAGACCGGGACAGGGGAGCCATGAGCAGTTCTTC	CASSVRPGQGSHEQFF
-	-	TRBV27	TRBJ2-5	TGTGCCAGCAGTCCCAGACGGGGGCCCCAAGAGACCCAGTACTTC	CASSPRRGPQETQYF
-	-	TRBV7-2	TRBJ2-7	TGTGCCAGCAGCTTGGGCAGGGAGAGATACGAGCAGTACTTC	CASSLGRERYEQYF
-	-	TRBV15	TRBJ2-1	TGTGCCACCAGCAGAGAAAGGGGAACCTACAATGAGCAGTTCTTC	CATSRERGTYNEQFF
-	-	TRBV7-8	TRBJ1-4	TGTGCCAGCAGCTTACTAGGCACTAATGAAAAACTGTTTTTT	CASSLLGTNEKLFF
-	-	TRBV7-2	TRBJ1-1	TGTGCCAGCAGCTTAGGTGGCAGATGGAACACTGAAGCTTTCTTT	CASSLGGRWNTEAFF
-	-	TRBV6-6	TRBJ2-2	TGTGCCAGCAGTTACCGGGGAAACACCGGGGAGCTGTTTTTT	CASSYRGNTGELFF
-	-	TRBV30	TRBJ1-6	TGTGCCTGGAGTACGGGATTAATGGGCTCACCCCTCCACTTT	CAWSTGLMGSPLHF
-	-	TRBV25-1	TRBJ2-7	TGTGCCAGCACTGACTATGACTACGAGCAGTACTTC	CASTDYDYEQYF
-	-	TRBV7-2	TRBJ2-7	TGTGCCAGCAGCTTAGAGGCCGGCAGAGGGGTGGCCTACGAGCAGTACTTC	CASSLEAGRGVAYEQYF
-	-	TRBV7-9	TRBJ1-4	TGTGCCAGCACCACTTCGGGAAAACTGTTTTTT	CASTTSGKLFF
-	-	TRBV29-1	TRBJ2-7	TGCAGCGTTGAAATGGAGAAAGGGTCCTACGAGCAGTACTTC	CSVEMEKGSYEQYF
-	-	TRBV6-5	TRBJ1-3	TGTGCCAGCAGTCTTACAGCTTACTCTGGAAACACCATATATTTT	CASSLTAYSGNTIYF
once	-	TRBV2	TRBJ2-5	TGTGCCACAAAGAAGGACAGAGAAGAGACCCAGTACTTC	CATKKDREETQYF
-	-	TRBV4-1	TRBJ1-2	TGCGCCAGCAGCCAAGATGGGGGACGGGGAGGGTATGGCTACACCTTC	CASSQDGGRGGYGYTF
-	TRBD1	TRBV7-2	TRBJ2-5	TGTGCCAGCAGCTTACGGACAGGACAAGAGACCCAGTACTTC	CASSLRTGQETQYF
-	-	TRBV21-1	TRBJ2-7	TGTGCCAGCAGCAAGTGGTTTAGGACCGTCACCTCCTACGAGCAGTACTTC	CASSKWFRTVTSYEQYF
-	-	TRBV5-1	TRBJ2-1	TGCGCCAGCAGCTTGTTTACGGTGACCTACAATGAGCAGTTCTTC	CASSLFTVTYNEQFF
-	-	TRBV4-1	TRBJ1-3	TGCGCCAGCAGCCAAGATAGAGGCAGGCCCTCTGGAAACACCATATATTTT	CASSQDRGRPSGNTIYF
-	TRBD2	TRBV28	TRBJ2-7	TGTGCCAGCAGTTTATCGCCCGGGACTAGCCCCTACGAGCAGTACTTC	CASSLSPGTSPYEQYF
-	-	TRBV4-1	TRBJ2-1	TGCGCCAGCAGCCAGGGGGGTGAGAGCTCCTACAATGAGCAGTTCTTC	CASSQGGESSYNEQFF
-	TRBD1	TRBV30	TRBJ2-5	TGTGCCTGGAACAGGGGCCAAGAGACCCAGTACTTC	CAWNRGQETQYF
-	-	TRBV19	TRBJ1-2	TGTGCCAGTATGTATGGGTATGGCTACACCTTC	CASMYGYGYTF
-	-	TRBV7-9	TRBJ1-5	TGTGCCAGCACCCACATCTTGGATAATCAGCCCCAGCATTTT	CASTHILDNQPQHF
-	-	TRBV11-2	TRBJ2-7	TGTGCCAGCAGCTTAGGGCGGGGAATCTACGAGCAGTACTTC	CASSLGRGIYEQYF
-	-	TRBV5-6	TRBJ2-5	TGTGCCAGCAGCTTGGGGGGCGGGCGGCCGGGAGAGACCCAGTACTTC	CASSLGGGRPGETQYF
-	TRBD2	TRBV9	TRBJ2-7	TGTGCCAGCAGCGTAGATAGCGGGGGTGCCTACGAGCAGTACTTC	CASSVDSGGAYEQYF
-	-	TRBV11-2	TRBJ1-1	TGTGCCAGCAGCTTATCGTCAGGGATGAACACTGAAGCTTTCTTT	CASSLSSGMNTEAFF
-	-	TRBV28	TRBJ2-7	TGTGCAAGCCGAAAATGGGCAGGGGTCGGCTACGAGCAGTACTTC	CASRKWAGVGYEQYF
-	-	TRBV7-2	TRBJ2-1	TGTGCCAGCAGCTTACGTCTCAGTGGCGGCAATGAGCAGTTCTTC	CASSLRLSGGNEQFF
-	-	TRBV27	TRBJ1-2	TGTGCCAGCAGCCTCGGACGGGGAAACTATGGCTACACCTTC	CASSLGRGNYGYTF
-	-	TRBV18	TRBJ2-7	TGTGCCAGCTCACTTAGGCGGACGGAGTCCTACGAGCAGTACTTC	CASSLRRTESYEQYF
-	-	TRBV6-5	TRBJ2-2	TGTGCCACCCGAGGGTCGTCGAACACCGGGGAGCTGTTTTTT	CATRGSSNTGELFF